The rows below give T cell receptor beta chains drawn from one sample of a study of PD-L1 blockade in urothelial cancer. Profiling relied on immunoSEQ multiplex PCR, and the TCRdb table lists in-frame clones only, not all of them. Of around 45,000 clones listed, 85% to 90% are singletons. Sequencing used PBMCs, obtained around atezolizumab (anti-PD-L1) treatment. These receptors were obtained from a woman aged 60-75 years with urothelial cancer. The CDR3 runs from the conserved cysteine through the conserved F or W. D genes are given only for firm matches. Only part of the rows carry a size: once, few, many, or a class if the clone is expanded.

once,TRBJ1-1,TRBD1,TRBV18,TGTGCCAGCTCACCTGGGGGACAGGGGTGGACTGAAGCTTTCTTT,CASSPGGQGWTEAFF
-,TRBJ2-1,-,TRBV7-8,TGTGCCAGCAGACAACCCAGTGGGGCACTACACAATGAGCAGTTCTTC,CASRQPSGALHNEQFF
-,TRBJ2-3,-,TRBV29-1,TGCAGCGTTGAAGACCCCCAGGAGCGGACAGATACGCAGTATTTT,CSVEDPQERTDTQYF
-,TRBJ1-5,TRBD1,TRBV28,TGTGCCAGCAGTTTAAAACAGGGGGCTTTCGCGCCCCAGCATTTT,CASSLKQGAFAPQHF
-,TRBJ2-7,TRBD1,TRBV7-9,TGTGCCAGCAGCTTATCGCAGGGGGCGCGTTACGAGCAGTACTTC,CASSLSQGARYEQYF
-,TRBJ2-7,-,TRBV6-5,TGTGCCCCCTCAACCGGGTCGAGCTCCTACGAGCAGTACTTC,CAPSTGSSSYEQYF
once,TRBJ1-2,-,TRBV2,TGTGCCAGCAGTGAAGAGGCGGATTCTAACTATGGCTACACCTTC,CASSEEADSNYGYTF
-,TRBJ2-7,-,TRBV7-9,TGTGCCAGCAGGCGCGACTTAGCCTACGAGCAGTACTTC,CASRRDLAYEQYF
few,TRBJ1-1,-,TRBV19,TGTGCCAGTAGTATGTGGGAGTTGGACACTGAAGCTTTCTTT,CASSMWELDTEAFF
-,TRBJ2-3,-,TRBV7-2,TGTGCCAGCAGCCTCTATAGCGATCCTCGCACAGATACGCAGTATTTT,CASSLYSDPRTDTQYF
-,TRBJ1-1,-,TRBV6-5,TGTGCCAGCAGTTACGTCGCGGCGAACACTGAAGCTTTCTTT,CASSYVAANTEAFF
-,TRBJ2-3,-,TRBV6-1,TGTGCCAGCAGTCTTGGGGGGGCTGGCACAGATACGCAGTATTTT,CASSLGGAGTDTQYF
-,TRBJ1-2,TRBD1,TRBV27,TGTGCCAGCAGTTCAACAGGGGAACTCTATGGCTACACCTTC,CASSSTGELYGYTF
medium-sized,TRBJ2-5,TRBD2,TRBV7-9,TGTGCCTGGGGACTAGCAAAAGCCCCACAAGAGACCCAGTACTTC,CAWGLAKAPQETQYF
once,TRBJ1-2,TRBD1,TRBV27,TGTGCCAGCACCCTAAGCTTACGGGGACAGGCCAACTATGGCTACACCTTC,CASTLSLRGQANYGYTF
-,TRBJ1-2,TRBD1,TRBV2,TGTGCCAGCAGTGAATGGACAGGGAGGGAAGATGGCTACACCTTC,CASSEWTGREDGYTF
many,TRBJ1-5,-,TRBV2,TGTGCCAGCAGTCCCCAGGGGCAGTGGATTCAGCCCCAGCATTTT,CASSPQGQWIQPQHF
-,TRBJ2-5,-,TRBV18,TGTGCCAGCTCACCACCGGTAGCTAAAGAGACCCAGTACTTC,CASSPPVAKETQYF
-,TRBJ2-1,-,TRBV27,TGTGCCAGCAGTTTATCCCAACCCCATTTAACTAACTTCATCACCTACAATGAGCAGTTCTTC,CASSLSQPHLTNFITYNEQFF
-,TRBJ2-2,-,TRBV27,TGTGCCAGCACGGGACTTTCGGGCACCGGGGAGCTGTTTTTT,CASTGLSGTGELFF
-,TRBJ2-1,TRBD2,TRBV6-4,TGTGCCAGCAGTGTAGGGATAGCGGGCTCCTCCTACAATGAGCAGTTCTTC,CASSVGIAGSSYNEQFF
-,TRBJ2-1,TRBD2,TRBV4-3,TGCGCCAGCAGCCAAGCCGGGACTAGCGGGATCTACGGCGAGCAGTTCTTC,CASSQAGTSGIYGEQFF
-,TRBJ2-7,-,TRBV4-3,TGCGCCAGCAGCCCTTACGTGGGACAAGCCTACGAGCAGTACTTC,CASSPYVGQAYEQYF
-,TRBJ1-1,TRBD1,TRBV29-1,TGCAGCGTTATTCAGGGGGTGGAGAACACTGAAGCTTTCTTT,CSVIQGVENTEAFF
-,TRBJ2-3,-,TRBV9,TGTGCCAGCAGCGTTAGTCCTAGCACAGATACGCAGTATTTT,CASSVSPSTDTQYF
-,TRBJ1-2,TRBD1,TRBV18,TGTGCCAGCTCAGCGATCGGGACAGGGGATGTGGGCTACACCTTC,CASSAIGTGDVGYTF
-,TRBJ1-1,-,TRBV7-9,TGTGCCAGCAGCCCCCCCCGTTCGAACACTGAAGCTTTCTTT,CASSPPRSNTEAFF
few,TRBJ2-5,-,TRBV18,TGTGCCAGCTCACCTCTGGCAGGGGCATCGGAGACCCAGTACTTC,CASSPLAGASETQYF
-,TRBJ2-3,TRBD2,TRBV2,TGTGCCAGCAGCCTGGGACTAGCGGGAGTTCAAACAGATACGCAGTATTTT,CASSLGLAGVQTDTQYF
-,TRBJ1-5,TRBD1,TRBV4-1,TGCGCCAGCAGCCGCGACAACGACAGGGGGAGACAGCCCCAGCATTTT,CASSRDNDRGRQPQHF
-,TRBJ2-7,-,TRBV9,TGTGCCAGCAGCGAACGGGGAGTTGGTTACGAGCAGTACTTC,CASSERGVGYEQYF
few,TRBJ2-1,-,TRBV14,TGTGCCAGCAGCCAAGTTCTGACTTGGAATGAGCAGTTCTTC,CASSQVLTWNEQFF
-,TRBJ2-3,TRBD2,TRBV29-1,TGCAGCGTTGAAGAATGGACTAGATTTCCAGATACGCAGTATTTT,CSVEEWTRFPDTQYF
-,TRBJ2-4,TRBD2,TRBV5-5,TGTGCCAGCAGCCACGAGGGACTAGCGAACATTCAGTACTTC,CASSHEGLANIQYF
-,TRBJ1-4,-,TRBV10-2,TGCGCCAGCAGTGAGGGGACACCGGCTAATGAAAAACTGTTTTTT,CASSEGTPANEKLFF
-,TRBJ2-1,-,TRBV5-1,TGCGCCAGCAGCTTGGTCTCTAGGGGCTTCTCCTACAATGAGCAGTTCTTC,CASSLVSRGFSYNEQFF
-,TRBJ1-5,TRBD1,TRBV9,TGTGCCAGCAGCTCAGGTGGGACAGAGAATCAGCCCCAGCATTTT,CASSSGGTENQPQHF
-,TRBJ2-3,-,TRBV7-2,TGTGCCAGCAGCTTATTTTCACTTTCCGCTAGCACAGATACGCAGTATTTT,CASSLFSLSASTDTQYF
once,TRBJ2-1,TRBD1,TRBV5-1,TGCGCCAGCAGCTTGTTCCAGGGGGCGAGTGAGCAGTTCTTC,CASSLFQGASEQFF
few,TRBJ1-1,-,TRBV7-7,TGTGCCAGCAGCTTACTAGTTAACACTGAAGCTTTCTTT,CASSLLVNTEAFF
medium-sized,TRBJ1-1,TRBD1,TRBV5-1,TGCGCCAGCAGCTCACAGGGGGCAACTGAAGCTTTCTTT,CASSSQGATEAFF
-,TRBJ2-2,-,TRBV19,TGTGCCAGTAGTATACCCGGGAGAGGGGCCGGGGAGCTGTTTTTT,CASSIPGRGAGELFF
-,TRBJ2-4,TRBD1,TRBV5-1,TGCGCCAGCAGCCCCGGGACAGGCTTCTTC,CASSPGTGFF
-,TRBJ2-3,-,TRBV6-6,TGTGCCAGCAGACCGATTGGCCCGGATACGCAGTATTTT,CASRPIGPDTQYF
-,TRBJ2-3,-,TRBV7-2,TGTGCCAGCAGCTTAGGGTCAGGGGCTGAAACAGATACGCAGTATTTT,CASSLGSGAETDTQYF
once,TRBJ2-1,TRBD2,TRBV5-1,TGCGCCAGCAGCTTTAGCGGGAGGGCCTTCGATGAGCAGTTCTTC,CASSFSGRAFDEQFF
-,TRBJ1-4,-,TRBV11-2,TGTGCCAGCAGCTTAGAGCATGGACAGTCTCTAAAACTGTTTTTT,CASSLEHGQSLKLFF
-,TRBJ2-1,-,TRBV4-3,TGCGCCAGCAGCCTTAGCGCTGGCTTTGTCAATGAGCAGTTCTTC,CASSLSAGFVNEQFF
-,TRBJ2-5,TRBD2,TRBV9,TGTGCCAGCAGCTCAGTCCCGGGACTAGCGGGAGGGCCTTGGGAGACCCAGTACTTC,CASSSVPGLAGGPWETQYF
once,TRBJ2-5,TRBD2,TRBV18,TGTGCCAGCTCTCACAAACTAGCGGGGGTTTCGGAGACCCAGTACTTC,CASSHKLAGVSETQYF
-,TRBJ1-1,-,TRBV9,TGTGCCAGCAGCGTAGGGCAGAACATGAACACTGAAGCTTTCTTT,CASSVGQNMNTEAFF
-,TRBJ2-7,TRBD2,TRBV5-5,TGTGCCAGCAGCGAGACTAGCGGGGGGGCCTACGAGCAGTACTTC,CASSETSGGAYEQYF
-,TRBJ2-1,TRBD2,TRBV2,TGTGCCAGCAGTAGGACTAGCGTTTCCTACAATGAGCAGTTCTTC,CASSRTSVSYNEQFF
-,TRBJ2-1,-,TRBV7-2,TGTGCCAGCAGCTTCGACTATGGGGGGTACAATGAGCAGTTCTTC,CASSFDYGGYNEQFF